A selection of T cell receptor beta chains follows, all from one sample in a study of blood T cell repertoires in COVID-19. The assay was immunoSEQ multiplex PCR, and TCRdb's table has in-frame clones only and misses some. This sample has about 240,000 clones, with about 87% found just once. Sample: peripheral blood. These receptors were collected from a woman in her seventies with active or convalescent COVID-19. Both conserved end residues are part of each CDR3. Fields, in order: J gene, clone size, CDR3 length, V gene, D gene, CDR3 protein, CDR3 DNA. The D gene is left open where the match is weak. Clone size is shown for a subset of rows, as once, few, many or a class of expanded clone.

>TRBJ2-6|.|20|TRBV11-3|.
CASSLDERTVRSSGANVLTF
TGTGCCAGCAGCTTAGATGAGCGGACAGTTCGGAGCTCTGGGGCCAACGTCCTGACTTTC
>TRBJ1-1|.|16|TRBV10-3|.
CAISEFERGGEAEAFF
TGTGCCATCAGTGAGTTTGAGAGGGGGGGAGAGGCTGAAGCTTTCTTT
>TRBJ2-1|.|16|TRBV19|.
CASSIPRRTGDNEQFF
TGTGCCAGTAGTATCCCTCGGAGGACCGGGGACAATGAGCAGTTCTTC
>TRBJ2-2|.|14|TRBV19|.
CASSSQGLGGELFF
TGTGCCAGTAGTTCTCAGGGTCTGGGCGGGGAGCTGTTTTTT
>TRBJ2-5|.|13|TRBV19|.
CASSDSNQETQYF
TGTGCCAGTAGCGACAGTAATCAAGAGACCCAGTACTTC
>TRBJ2-1|.|12|TRBV12-3/TRBV12-4|.
CASSWAVSEQFF
TGTGCCAGCAGTTGGGCAGTCAGTGAGCAGTTCTTC
>TRBJ1-4|once|15|TRBV7-3|TRBD1
CASSATGGVNEKLFF
TGTGCCAGCAGCGCGACAGGGGGCGTGAATGAAAAACTGTTTTTT
>TRBJ2-5|.|14|TRBV5-4|.
CASSLKGGAETQYF
TGTGCCAGCAGCTTAAAAGGTGGGGCGGAGACCCAGTACTTC
>TRBJ1-6|.|13|TRBV29-1|TRBD1
CSVSQGAGSPLHF
TGCAGCGTTTCACAGGGGGCAGGTTCACCCCTCCACTTT
>TRBJ2-5|.|12|TRBV18|.
CASSPQGETQYF
TGTGCCAGCTCACCTCAGGGGGAGACCCAGTACTTC
>TRBJ1-1|few|14|TRBV7-9|.
CASSSQAMNTEAFF
TGTGCCAGCAGCTCACAGGCCATGAACACTGAAGCTTTCTTT
>TRBJ2-5|.|15|TRBV5-1|TRBD1
CASSLLQGAGETQYF
TGCGCCAGCAGCTTGCTTCAGGGGGCGGGAGAGACCCAGTACTTC
>TRBJ1-1|.|13|TRBV7-2|.
CASSLMGEVVAFF
TGTGCCAGCAGCTTAATGGGGGAGGTCGTAGCTTTCTTT
>TRBJ2-1|.|14|TRBV18|TRBD2
CASSPASGGGEQFF
TGTGCCAGCTCACCAGCTAGCGGGGGGGGTGAGCAGTTCTTC
>TRBJ1-2|.|12|TRBV6-5|TRBD1
CASSPDRAGYTF
TGTGCCAGCAGTCCCGACAGGGCTGGCTACACCTTC
>TRBJ2-7|.|16|TRBV7-2|TRBD2
CASSLLPGGPTYEQYF
TGTGCCAGCAGCTTACTACCGGGGGGGCCAACCTACGAGCAGTACTTC
>TRBJ1-1|.|13|TRBV27|.
CASRDTVNTEAFF
TGTGCCAGTAGGGACACCGTGAACACTGAAGCTTTCTTT
>TRBJ1-6|.|15|TRBV18|.
CASSPPVGYNSPLHF
TGTGCCAGCTCACCACCTGTCGGGTATAATTCACCCCTCCACTTT
>TRBJ1-5|.|12|TRBV7-2|.
CASSFFSQPQHF
TGTGCCAGCAGCTTTTTCTCTCAGCCCCAGCATTTT
>TRBJ1-2|.|16|TRBV28|.
CASSLSGGGPQYGYTF
TGTGCCAGCAGTTTATCCGGGGGGGGACCACAATATGGCTACACCTTC
>TRBJ2-2|.|14|TRBV19|.
CASSVRVNTGELFF
TGTGCCAGTAGTGTTAGAGTGAACACCGGGGAGCTGTTTTTT
>TRBJ2-7|.|16|TRBV10-3|TRBD1
CAISSHTAGGKGEQYF
TGTGCCATCAGTTCCCATACGGCAGGGGGCAAGGGCGAGCAGTACTTC
>TRBJ1-3|.|11|TRBV19|.
CANAGADTIYF
TGTGCCAACGCGGGAGCGGACACCATATATTTT
>TRBJ1-5|.|17|TRBV5-6|TRBD1
CASSPRTGGLPDQPQHF
TGTGCCAGCAGCCCTCGGACAGGGGGCCTCCCCGACCAGCCCCAGCATTTT
>TRBJ2-6|.|16|TRBV2|.
CASSEEAPSGANVLTF
TGTGCCAGCAGTGAAGAAGCTCCCTCTGGGGCCAACGTCCTGACTTTC
>TRBJ1-2|.|17|TRBV9|TRBD1
CASSVAGGGVSPYGYTF
TGTGCCAGCAGCGTAGCAGGGGGCGGAGTGTCCCCATATGGCTACACCTTC
>TRBJ2-5|.|15|TRBV21-1|.
CASRPPQGEEETQYF
TGTGCCAGCAGACCCCCACAGGGAGAGGAAGAGACCCAGTACTTC
>TRBJ1-5|.|13|TRBV2|TRBD1
CASRDRAYQPQHF
TGTGCCAGTAGGGACAGGGCCTATCAGCCCCAGCATTTT
>TRBJ1-6|.|15|TRBV7-9|.
CASRGGGSFNSPLHF
TGTGCCAGCAGGGGCGGGGGCTCTTTTAATTCACCCCTCCACTTT
>TRBJ1-4|.|15|TRBV2|TRBD1
CASSGQGARNEKLFF
TGTGCCAGCAGTGGACAGGGAGCTAGGAATGAAAAACTGTTTTTT
>TRBJ1-1|.|14|TRBV6-4|TRBD1
CASTRQGGNTEAFF
TGTGCCAGCACTCGACAGGGCGGTAACACTGAAGCTTTCTTT
>TRBJ2-1|.|15|TRBV6-5|.
CASSYSKAAYNEQFF
TGTGCCAGCAGTTACTCGAAGGCGGCCTACAATGAGCAGTTCTTC
>TRBJ1-5|once|16|TRBV7-6|.
CASSLLQGGGNQPQHF
TGTGCCAGCAGCTTGTTACAGGGCGGCGGCAATCAGCCCCAGCATTTT
>TRBJ1-5|.|15|TRBV7-8|.
CASSLLGASNQPQHF
TGTGCCAGCAGCTTACTGGGGGCCAGCAATCAGCCCCAGCATTTT
>TRBJ1-2|.|14|TRBV18|.
CASSPKEGGYGYTF
TGTGCCAGCTCACCAAAAGAAGGGGGCTATGGCTACACCTTC
>TRBJ1-4|.|19|TRBV3-1/TRBV3-2|.
CASSQDPGWGGATNEKLFF
TGTGCCAGCAGCCAAGATCCGGGGTGGGGGGGCGCAACTAATGAAAAACTGTTTTTT
>TRBJ1-3|few|16|TRBV10-1|.
CASSESTEGAGNTIYF
TGCGCCAGCAGTGAGTCGACTGAAGGAGCTGGAAACACCATATATTTT
>TRBJ2-3|.|15|TRBV11-2|TRBD2
CASTIGLAGPDTQYF
TGTGCCAGCACGATTGGACTAGCTGGCCCAGATACGCAGTATTTT
>TRBJ1-2|.|13|TRBV5-6|.
CASSLQGSHGYTF
TGTGCCAGCAGCTTACAGGGTTCTCATGGCTACACCTTC
>TRBJ2-5|once|16|TRBV9|TRBD1
CASSAMGQGAEGTQYF
TGTGCCAGCAGCGCCATGGGACAGGGGGCTGAGGGGACCCAGTACTTC
>TRBJ1-3|.|14|TRBV28|.
CASLLQASGNTIYF
TGTGCCAGCCTTTTACAGGCCTCTGGAAACACCATATATTTT
>TRBJ2-1|.|16|TRBV4-3|.
CASSQGTSFGYNEQFF
TGCGCCAGCAGCCAAGGGACAAGCTTCGGGTACAATGAGCAGTTCTTC
>TRBJ1-2|.|13|TRBV10-3|.
CAISTVRGSGYTF
TGTGCCATCAGTACGGTTAGGGGAAGTGGCTACACCTTC
>TRBJ1-2|once|12|TRBV28|TRBD1
CASTRQGGGYTF
TGTGCCAGCACCAGACAGGGTGGTGGCTACACCTTC
>TRBJ1-1|few|13|TRBV7-2|.
CASRIQGATEAFF
TGTGCCAGCAGGATCCAGGGTGCCACTGAAGCTTTCTTT
>TRBJ1-2|.|15|TRBV25-1|TRBD1
CASSVPGQGFYGYTF
TGTGCCAGCAGTGTACCGGGACAGGGTTTCTATGGCTACACCTTC
>TRBJ2-7|.|14|TRBV11-2|TRBD1
CASSPRTGPYEQYF
TGTGCCAGCAGCCCTCGGACAGGTCCCTACGAGCAGTACTTC
>TRBJ2-5|once|13|TRBV7-3|.
CASRLRAGETQYF
TGTGCCAGCAGATTAAGGGCGGGAGAGACCCAGTACTTC
>TRBJ1-2|.|14|TRBV7-2|.
CASSLGPGAYGYTF
TGTGCCAGCAGCCTGGGGCCTGGAGCCTATGGCTACACCTTC
>TRBJ1-2|.|13|TRBV20-1|.
CSASWGSNYGYTF
TGCAGTGCTAGTTGGGGCTCTAACTATGGCTACACCTTC
>TRBJ1-2|.|15|TRBV18|.
CASSLQGSPNYGYTF
TGTGCCAGCTCGCTCCAGGGGTCCCCTAACTATGGCTACACCTTC
>TRBJ1-3|.|13|TRBV12-3/TRBV12-4|.
CASSYSNRNTIYF
TGTGCCAGCAGTTACTCCAATAGAAACACCATATATTTT
>TRBJ2-3|once|16|TRBV4-3|.
CASSQDVGVGTDTQYF
TGCGCCAGCAGCCAAGATGTAGGGGTAGGAACAGATACGCAGTATTTT
>TRBJ1-1|.|13|TRBV19|.
CASSPGPNTEAFF
TGTGCCAGTAGTCCTGGGCCGAACACTGAAGCTTTCTTT
>TRBJ2-2|.|17|TRBV7-2|.
CASSDFLAGANTGELFF
TGTGCCAGCAGCGACTTTCTTGCGGGGGCCAATACCGGGGAGCTGTTTTTT
>TRBJ2-3|.|15|TRBV5-6|TRBD2
CASSLRGGGTDTQYF
TGTGCCAGCAGCTTAAGGGGAGGGGGCACAGATACGCAGTATTTT